This T cell receptor beta chain was obtained from a study of shared clonotypes between healthy human individuals. In the study overall: Per-donor plates numbered three CD4 naive, three CD4 memory, two CD8 naive and one CD8 memory.

About this clone itself: Its antigen is undetermined.

The repertoire was sequenced with immunoSEQ multiplex PCR; TCRdb's copy has only in-frame clones and lacks some. This sample yields approximately 2,300,000 clones, of which about 90% are seen a single time; roughly 0.34% belongs to the top ten. General study results and limits: Few donors limited the genetic and exposure-history diversity represented.

Germline V lookup: CDR1 SGHDN, CDR2 FVKESK. Trimming stripped 3 bases from V and 6 bases from J, with 18 bases between. CDR3 length: 15 residues. V is TRBV14 and J is TRBJ2-7; D not certain. The TCR was taken from a man between 18 and 35 years old in good health. Some clones in this sample may be carry-over from other donors' samples. Sequenced material: naive CD4+ T cells from PBMCs. Subset of the sample: CD45RA+ positively selected. This CDR3 reads CASSQTQVVMGEQYF. Written as DNA, the CDR3 is TGTGCCAGCAGCCAGACCCAGGTTGTAATGGGCGAGCAGTACTTC.